The 32 T cell receptor beta chains below all came from one sample that was sequenced in a study of blood T cell repertoires in COVID-19. Repertoires were generated with immunoSEQ multiplex PCR, while TCRdb's copy carries only in-frame clones and drops some. The sample has over 250,000 clones, more than 85% seen once. The sequenced sample consisted of peripheral blood. The receptor source for this set is a person aged 18 to 35 with COVID-19, enrolled during active disease.

The rearrangement links TRBV21-1 to TRBJ2-3; the table's D call TRBD2 went unverified against the DNA. TRBV21-1 is listed as a pseudogene. The CDR3 is made up of 12 amino acids. As DNA, the CDR3 is TGTGCCAGCTCGCTAGCGGGGGATACGCAGTATTTT. Translated, it gives CASSLAGDTQYF.

The rearrangement joins TRBV9 to TRBJ2-3, with a weak D call TRBD2 (6 bases). V lost 3 bases and J 6 bases, leaving 14 bases between the germline ends. Per the germline V gene, CDR1 is SGDLS and CDR2 is YYNGEE. This CDR3 spans 14 amino acids. In DNA form, the CDR3 reads TGTGCCAGCAGCGAGTCGCCAACTAGCGATACGCAGTATTTT. Its protein is CASSESPTSDTQYF.

The V call is TRBV28, the J call TRBJ1-2, with 8 nucleotides matching TRBD1. The V gene end was trimmed by 7 bases and the J gene end by 3 bases; junction bases not matched to a gene: 13. This CDR3 contains 16 residues. Looked up from germline, CDR1 is MDHEN and CDR2 is SYDVKM. CDR3 bases: TGTGCCAGCAAGCCCGGGGCAGGGGGCGCCGACTATGGCTACACCTTC. Amino acid sequence: CASKPGAGGADYGYTF.

The V gene is TRBV19, the J gene TRBJ1-1, with TRBD1 matching over 8 bases. CDR1 and CDR2 (germline): LNHDA, SQIVND (reference sequence). CDR3 size: 13 residues. With 8 bases clipped from V and 4 bases from J, the junction kept 6 bases outside the gene matches. The CDR3 here is CASSADRGTEAFF. CDR3 sequence (DNA): TGTGCCAGTTCTGCAGACAGGGGCACTGAAGCTTTCTTT.

The V and J genes are TRBV3-1 (or the pseudogene TRBV3-2) and TRBJ2-2, with 9 bases identical to TRBD2. V shed 0 bases and J 7 bases; nucleotides not matched to a gene: 12. Germline CDR1 LGHDT, CDR2 YNNKEL (reference sequence). The CDR3 totals 18 residues. The CDR3 DNA reads TGTGCCAGCAGCCAAGAGGAGGACCTAGCGGGACTGGGCGGGGAGCTGTTTTTT. It encodes CASSQEEDLAGLGGELFF.

The genes are TRBV7-2 and TRBJ1-5, with D perhaps TRBD1 (6 bases). The CDR3 has 15 amino acids. V lost 3 bases to trimming and J lost 0 bases, with 9 bases between them. Germline CDR1 is SGHTA and CDR2 is FQGNSA. The CDR3 loop reads CASSFQGYSNQPQHF. The CDR3 nucleotides read TGTGCCAGCAGCTTCCAGGGGTATAGCAATCAGCCCCAGCATTTT.

DNA of the CDR3: TGTGCCAGCAGGTTCAGCTCCTACAATGAGCAGTTCTTC. This codes for CASRFSSYNEQFF. The rearrangement joins TRBV6-5 to TRBJ2-1; D is unresolved. This CDR3 is 13 amino acids long. The germline CDR1 and CDR2 sequences are MNHEY and SVGAGI. V shed 6 bases and J shed 0 bases, with 6 bases lying between them.

The V gene is TRBV7-9, the J gene TRBJ1-1; D unclear. Germline V gives CDR1 SEHNR, CDR2 FQNEAQ (reference sequence). The CDR3 contains 14 residues. Trimming removed 1 base from V and 0 bases from J, with 6 bases in between. The CDR3 region has the DNA TGTGCCAGCAGCTTAGGGCAGATGAACACTGAAGCTTTCTTT. Translating it yields CASSLGQMNTEAFF.

V usage is TRBV2 and J usage is TRBJ2-6; TRBD1 matches at 9 bases. There are 20 residues in the CDR3. V lost 0 bases to trimming and J lost 1 base; unmatched junction nucleotides: 10. CDR1 is SNHLY and CDR2 is FYNNEI in the germline V gene. For the CDR3, the DNA is TGTGCCAGCAGTGAAGCCCTTACGGGACAGGGACTATCTGGGGCCAACGTCCTGACTTTC. Translated: CASSEALTGQGLSGANVLTF.

The rearrangement uses TRBV5-6 and TRBJ2-3; no reliable D call. CDR3 size: 14 residues. Germline V gives CDR1 SGHDT, CDR2 YYEEEE. With 0 bases removed from V and 1 base from J, the gap between germline ends came to 6 bases. The CDR3 protein is CASSLGGRTDTQYF. CDR3 sequence (DNA): TGTGCCAGCAGCTTGGGCGGCCGCACAGATACGCAGTATTTT.

V and J are TRBV6-6 and TRBJ1-2; 9 nucleotides align to TRBD1. The germline gives CDR1 MNHNY, CDR2 SVGAGI (reference sequence). The CDR3 spans 16 residues. V trimming: 4 bases; J trimming: 8 bases; junction bases outside the gene matches: 14. Here the CDR3 reads CASSLLDRGGVKGYTF. CDR3 nucleotide sequence: TGTGCCAGCAGTTTATTGGACAGGGGTGGTGTTAAAGGCTACACCTTC.

The rearrangement joins TRBV5-1 to TRBJ1-2; the D is unclear. Germline V lookup: CDR1 SGHRS, CDR2 YFSETQ. The CDR3 spans 13 residues. Trimming removed 1 base from V and 4 bases from J, with 8 bases in between. The CDR3 region has the DNA TGCGCCAGCAGCTTGCAGGAAGGCTATGGCTACACCTTC. Amino acid sequence: CASSLQEGYGYTF.

The chain has TRBV7-9 and TRBJ2-7; a possible D gene is TRBD2 (6 bases). This CDR3 is built from 14 residues. CDR1 SEHNR and CDR2 FQNEAQ come from the germline V gene (reference sequence). Trimming removed 3 bases at V and 7 bases at J, with 16 bases between. CDR3 in amino acids: CASSFSGGSREQYF. The CDR3 nucleotides read TGTGCCAGCAGCTTTAGCGGCGGCTCGCGGGAGCAGTACTTC.

The V call is TRBV5-6, the J call TRBJ2-7, with 9 bases matching TRBD1. This CDR3 region has 14 residues. J was trimmed by 2 bases and V by 6 bases; bases with no gene match: 6. Germline V gives CDR1 SGHDT, CDR2 YYEEEE. The CDR3 nucleotides read TGTGCCAGCACCCACAGGGGGCCGCCCTACGAGCAGTACTTC. It codes for CASTHRGPPYEQYF.

The rearrangement joins TRBV5-1 to TRBJ2-1; 8 bases are a match to TRBD2. J lost 5 bases, V lost 4 bases, and 8 bases had no gene match. The CDR3 covers 15 residues. The germline CDR1 and CDR2 sequences are SGHRS and YFSETQ. CDR3 amino acids: CASSMLAGADNEQFF. CDR3 nucleotides: TGCGCCAGCAGCATGCTAGCGGGTGCGGACAATGAGCAGTTCTTC.

V usage is TRBV7-6 and J usage is TRBJ2-5; 7 nucleotides line up with TRBD2. Germline V gene data show CDR1 as SGHVS and CDR2 as FNYEAQ. Trimming removed 1 base from V and 5 bases from J; junction bases left unmatched: 7. The CDR3 has 15 residues. The CDR3 nucleotides are TGTGCCAGCAGCTTAGACTCTGCGGGAGTGGAGACCCAGTACTTC. Translating it yields CASSLDSAGVETQYF.

The chain is built from TRBV5-4 and TRBJ2-3; 14 nucleotides match TRBD2. The length of the CDR3 is 16 residues. The V segment lost 4 bases and the J segment 6 bases; nucleotides outside the gene matches: 7. The germline V gene encodes CDR1 SGHNT and CDR2 YYREEE (reference sequence). Here the CDR3 reads CASSGGTSGSRDTQYF. DNA for the CDR3: TGTGCCAGCAGCGGTGGGACTAGCGGGAGTCGGGATACGCAGTATTTT.

The count of this clone is one. The chain employs TRBV7-2 and TRBJ1-2; tentatively, D is TRBD1 (5 bases). Germline V gene sequence: CDR1 SGHTA, CDR2 FQGNSA. V was shortened by 2 bases and J by 9 bases, with 22 bases between the two germline ends. There are 16 residues in the CDR3. The CDR3 protein is CASSLNSWQGLYSYTF. CDR3 DNA: TGTGCCAGCAGCTTAAATTCTTGGCAGGGATTGTATAGCTACACCTTC.

The chain links TRBV5-6 to TRBJ1-2, with 7 bases that match TRBD1. Germline CDR1 is SGHDT and CDR2 is YYEEEE. V was clipped by 4 bases and J by 4 bases; unmatched bases: 7. The length of the CDR3 is 14 residues. CDR3 bases: TGTGCCAGCAGCGCGGGACAGTCCCCCTATGGCTACACCTTC. The encoded protein is CASSAGQSPYGYTF.

This clone has a handful of counts. The V and J genes are TRBV10-1 and TRBJ2-7; D is undetermined. V shed 3 bases and J shed 4 bases, with 7 bases lying between them. The CDR3 is made up of 12 amino acids. In germline, CDR1 is WNHNN, CDR2 SYGVQD (reference sequence). This chain's CDR3 is CASSDFVYEQYF. CDR3 DNA sequence: TGCGCCAGCAGTGACTTCGTTTACGAGCAGTACTTC.

The rearrangement uses TRBV11-2 and TRBJ1-4, with 8 bases that match TRBD1. Germline V gene lookup returns CDR1 SGHAT and CDR2 FQNNGV. V trimming: 4 bases; J trimming: 6 bases; junction bases outside the gene matches: 16. This CDR3 has 18 residues. In DNA, the CDR3 is TGTGCCAGCAGCTCAGTGAAAAGAGACAGGGGCAGGGATGAAAAACTGTTTTTT. Its translation is CASSSVKRDRGRDEKLFF.

Note on this clone: At the DNA level, this CDR3 is encoded by other sequences in the same sample as well. This chain connects TRBV9 to TRBJ2-2; D gene unclear. V was clipped by 0 bases and J by 5 bases, with 5 bases between them. This CDR3 has 13 amino acids. The germline gives CDR1 SGDLS, CDR2 YYNGEE. The CDR3 bases are TGTGCCAGCAGCGTAGCCTCTACCGGGGAGCTGTTTTTT. It encodes CASSVASTGELFF.

This chain joins TRBV15 and TRBJ2-7, with TRBD1 identical over 10 bases. Germline CDR1 reads LNHNV; CDR2 reads YYDKDF (reference sequence). The CDR3 runs 18 residues. J was trimmed by 5 bases and V by 0 bases; bases with no gene match: 13. CDR3 sequence: CATSRDLGQGEFRNEQYF. The CDR3, as DNA: TGTGCCACCAGCAGAGATCTAGGACAGGGGGAGTTTAGGAACGAGCAGTACTTC.

The chain is built from TRBV5-6 and TRBJ2-7, with a tentative D call TRBD2 (6 bases). This CDR3 has 13 residues. V lost 4 bases and J lost 6, with 14 bases in between. Germline CDR1 and CDR2: SGHDT and YYEEEE. The CDR3, as DNA: TGTGCCAGCAGCACGGGAGCCCCGGCCGAGCAGTACTTC. Residues: CASSTGAPAEQYF.

The J gene is TRBJ2-3, the V gene TRBV6-4, with D possibly being TRBD2 (8 bases). There are 15 residues in the CDR3. Germline V gives CDR1 MRHNA, CDR2 SNTAGT. Trimming removed 10 bases from V and 2 bases from J, with 19 bases in between. CDR3 coding DNA: TGTGCCACCAAGGGGGCGGGAGGCGCCACAGATACGCAGTATTTT. Amino acid sequence: CATKGAGGATDTQYF.

A few counts support this clone. The V and J genes are TRBV27 and TRBJ1-3; D is unresolved. The CDR3 length is 15 residues. CDR1 and CDR2 (germline): MNHEY, SMNVEV (reference sequence). Trimming took 0 bases from V and 0 from J, leaving 6 bases between them. The CDR3, as DNA: TGTGCCAGCAGTTTATCGTGTCACTCTGGAAACACCATATATTTT. Its translation is CASSLSCHSGNTIYF.

The chain is built from TRBV28 and TRBJ1-1, with 9 bases matching TRBD1. Germline assignment: CDR1 MDHEN and CDR2 SYDVKM. The CDR3 runs 17 residues. V lost 5 bases to trimming and J lost 0 bases; unmatched junction nucleotides: 10. The CDR3 nucleotides read TGTGCCAGCAGTACGGGACAGGGAATAATCATGAACACTGAAGCTTTCTTT. Translating it yields CASSTGQGIIMNTEAFF.

The genes are TRBV4-1 and TRBJ2-7; 10 bases fit TRBD2. The CDR3 is made up of 14 amino acids. The germline V gene has CDR1 MGHRA and CDR2 YSYEKL. Trimming cost V 4 bases and J 5 bases; bases outside gene matches: 5. The CDR3 here is CASSRAGTSDEQYF. The DNA for the CDR3 is TGCGCCAGCAGCCGGGCCGGGACTAGCGACGAGCAGTACTTC.

The CDR3: CASSYSIRGSGNTIYF. The CDR3 nucleotides read TGTGCCAGCAGTTACTCGATTCGCGGGTCTGGAAACACCATATATTTT. The chain has TRBV6-2 or TRBV6-3 and TRBJ1-3; D uncertain. Trimming shortened V by 0 bases and J by 1 base, and 10 bases separated the two germline ends. The CDR3 runs 16 residues. Germline values: CDR1 MNHEY, CDR2 SVGEGT.

The chain couples TRBV20-1 to TRBJ1-1, with D tentatively TRBD1 (5 bases). Looked up from germline, CDR1 is DFQATT and CDR2 is SNEGSKA (reference sequence). This CDR3 has 11 residues. V was cut by 8 bases and J by 1 base, with 8 bases left in between. CDR3 amino acids: CSLGQNTEAFF. CDR3 coding DNA: TGCAGTCTTGGACAGAACACTGAAGCTTTCTTT.

V gene TRBV27 combines with J gene TRBJ1-2; TRBD1 aligns across 7 bases. Germline V gene data show CDR1 as MNHEY and CDR2 as SMNVEV (reference sequence). Unmatched junction bases numbered 5, after V lost 5 bases and J lost 5 bases. CDR3 length: 13 amino acids. CDR3 coding DNA: TGTGCCAGCAGTCTCACAGGGGAGTATGGCTACACCTTC. Protein sequence: CASSLTGEYGYTF.

V and J are TRBV5-1 and TRBJ1-1; 7 bases are a match to TRBD1. This CDR3 has 13 residues. V trimming: 4 bases; J trimming: 11 bases; junction bases outside the gene matches: 11. Germline-derived CDR1 and CDR2 are SGHRS and YFSETQ. CDR3 loop: CASSQHGQAGAFF. The CDR3, as DNA: TGCGCCAGCAGCCAGCATGGACAGGCCGGGGCTTTCTTT.